This T cell receptor beta chain was sequenced for a study of blood T cell repertoires in COVID-19. For the study at large: Samples taken during acute and convalescent COVID-19 were collected in the United States, Italy and Spain. T cells, B-cell-depleted T cells, or PBMCs provided the cDNA or gDNA that served as material.

Ages ranged from about 18 to 89 years, with residence in about 23 US areas. Participant reports of clinical history set cohort assignment. Clones were read by immunoSEQ multiplex PCR, and TCRdb kept only the in-frame ones, dropping some. In the table there are around 220,000 clones, 70% to 90% of which are singletons. V was pared by 6 bases and J by 4 bases, with 15 bases of the junction left unmatched. CDR1 is MNHEY and CDR2 is SVGEGT in the germline V gene. This CDR3 has 16 amino acids. This chain links TRBV6-2 or TRBV6-3 with TRBJ2-7; the match to TRBD1 covers 7 bases. The TCR originated in a woman between 45 and 65 years old with acute COVID-19. The sample comprised PBMCs or T cells enriched from blood (not recorded which). The CDR3: CASSPSRTGLGYEQYF. DNA for the CDR3: TGTGCCAGCAGCCCCTCCCGGACAGGTTTGGGGTACGAGCAGTACTTC.